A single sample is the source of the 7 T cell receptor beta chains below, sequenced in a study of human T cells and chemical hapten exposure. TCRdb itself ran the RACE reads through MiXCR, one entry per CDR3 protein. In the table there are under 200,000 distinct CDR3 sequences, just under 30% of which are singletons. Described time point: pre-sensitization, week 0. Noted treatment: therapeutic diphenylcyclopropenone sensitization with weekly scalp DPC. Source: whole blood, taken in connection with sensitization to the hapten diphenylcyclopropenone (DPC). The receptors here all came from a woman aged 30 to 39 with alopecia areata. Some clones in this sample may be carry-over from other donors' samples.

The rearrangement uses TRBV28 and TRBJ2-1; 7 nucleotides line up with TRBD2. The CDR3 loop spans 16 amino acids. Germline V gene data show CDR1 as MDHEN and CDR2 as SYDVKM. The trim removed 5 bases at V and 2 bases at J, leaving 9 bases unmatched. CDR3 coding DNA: TGTGCCAGCAGTATCGCACGGGACTATCCCTACAATGAGCAGTTCTTC. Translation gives CASSIARDYPYNEQFF.

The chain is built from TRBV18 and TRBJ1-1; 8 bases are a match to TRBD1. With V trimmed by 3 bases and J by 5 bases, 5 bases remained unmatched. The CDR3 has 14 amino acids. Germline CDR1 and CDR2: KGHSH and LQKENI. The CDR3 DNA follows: TGTGCCAGCTCACCCCCGACAGGGGTTACTGAAGCTTTCTTT. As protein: CASSPPTGVTEAFF.

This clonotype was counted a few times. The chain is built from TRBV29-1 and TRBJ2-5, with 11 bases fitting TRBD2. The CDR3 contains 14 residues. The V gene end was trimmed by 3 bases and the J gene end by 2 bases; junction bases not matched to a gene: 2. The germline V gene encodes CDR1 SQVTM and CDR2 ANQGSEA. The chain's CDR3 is CSVDGTSGQETQYF. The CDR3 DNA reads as TGCAGCGTTGACGGGACTAGCGGACAAGAGACCCAGTACTTC.

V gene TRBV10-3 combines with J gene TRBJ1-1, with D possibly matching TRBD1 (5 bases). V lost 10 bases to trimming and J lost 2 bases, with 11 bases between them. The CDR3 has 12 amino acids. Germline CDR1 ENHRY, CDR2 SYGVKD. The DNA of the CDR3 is TGTGCCACCCGGGGGGGTAACACTGAAGCTTTCTTT. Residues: CATRGGNTEAFF.

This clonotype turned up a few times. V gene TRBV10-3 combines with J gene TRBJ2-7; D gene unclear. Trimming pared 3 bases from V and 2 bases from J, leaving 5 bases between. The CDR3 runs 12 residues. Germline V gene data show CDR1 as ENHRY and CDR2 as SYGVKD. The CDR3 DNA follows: TGTGCCATCAGTGAATTCCCCTACGAGCAGTACTTC. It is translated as CAISEFPYEQYF.

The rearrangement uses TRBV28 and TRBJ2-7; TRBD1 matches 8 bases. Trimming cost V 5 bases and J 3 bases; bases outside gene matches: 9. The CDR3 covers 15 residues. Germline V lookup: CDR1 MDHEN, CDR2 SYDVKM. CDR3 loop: CASSPSGQGYYEQYF. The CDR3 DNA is TGTGCCAGCAGTCCCTCCGGACAGGGCTACTACGAGCAGTACTTC.

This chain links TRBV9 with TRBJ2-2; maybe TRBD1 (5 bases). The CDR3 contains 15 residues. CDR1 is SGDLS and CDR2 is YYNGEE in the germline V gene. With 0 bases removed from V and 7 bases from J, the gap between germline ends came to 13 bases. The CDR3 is CASSVGGFGGGELFF. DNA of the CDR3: TGTGCCAGCAGCGTAGGGGGCTTCGGTGGCGGGGAGCTGTTTTTT. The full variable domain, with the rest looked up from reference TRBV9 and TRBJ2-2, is DSGVTQTPKHLITATGQRVTLRCSPRSGDLSVYWYQQSLDQGLQFLIQYYNGEERAKGNILERFSAQQFPDLHSELNLSSLELGDSALYFCASSVGGFGGGELFFGEGSRLTVL.